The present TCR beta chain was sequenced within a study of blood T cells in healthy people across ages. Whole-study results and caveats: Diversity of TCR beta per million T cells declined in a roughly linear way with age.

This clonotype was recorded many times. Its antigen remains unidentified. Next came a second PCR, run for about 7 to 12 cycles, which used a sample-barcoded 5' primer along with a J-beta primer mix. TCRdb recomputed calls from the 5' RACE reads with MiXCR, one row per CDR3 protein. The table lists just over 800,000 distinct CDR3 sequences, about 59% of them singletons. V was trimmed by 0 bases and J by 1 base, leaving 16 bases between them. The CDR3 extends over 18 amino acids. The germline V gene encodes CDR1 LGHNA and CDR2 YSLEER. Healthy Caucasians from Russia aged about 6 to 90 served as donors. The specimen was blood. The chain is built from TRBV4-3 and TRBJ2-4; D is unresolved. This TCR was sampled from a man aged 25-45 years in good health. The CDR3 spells CASSQDSQATAAKNIQYF. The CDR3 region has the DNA TGCGCCAGCAGCCAAGATTCCCAGGCCACCGCGGCCAAAAACATTCAGTACTTC.